This TCR beta chain was sequenced in a study of blood T cell repertoires in COVID-19. Study-level background: Sample material is recorded as cDNA or gDNA derived from T cells, B-cell-depleted T cells, or PBMCs.

Assignments of participants to cohorts depended upon their own reported clinical history. Cohort 3 recovery required two negative PCRs, clearance, or symptom resolution. The CDR3 runs 16 residues. Trimming removed 6 bases from V and 4 bases from J, with 21 bases in between. CDR1 SNHLY and CDR2 FYNNEI come from the germline V gene. In the authors' workflow: Reference gene primer amplification yielded estimated nucleated cell counts. Clones were sequenced by immunoSEQ multiplex PCR, and TCRdb holds only the in-frame ones, with some missing. That table gives V, J and clone size, and the DNA gave D and trimming. This sample has over 150,000 clones, with about four fifths found just once.

Source material: PBMCs or T cells enriched from blood (not recorded which). This chain connects TRBV2 to TRBJ1-2; possibly TRBD1 for D (5 bases). The clonotype was recovered from a woman aged 60 to 75 who had recovered from COVID-19. The CDR3 DNA reads TGTGCCAGCAGCTCTCCAAAACAGGTGTACGTCTATGGCTACACCTTC. Translated: CASSSPKQVYVYGYTF. Drawing the rest from reference TRBV2 and TRBJ1-2, the complete variable domain is EPEVTQTPSHQVTQMGQEVILRCVPISNHLYFYWYRQILGQKVEFLVSFYNNEISEKSEIFDDQFSVERPDGSNFTLKIRSTKLEDSAMYFCASSSPKQVYVYGYTFGSGTRLTVV.